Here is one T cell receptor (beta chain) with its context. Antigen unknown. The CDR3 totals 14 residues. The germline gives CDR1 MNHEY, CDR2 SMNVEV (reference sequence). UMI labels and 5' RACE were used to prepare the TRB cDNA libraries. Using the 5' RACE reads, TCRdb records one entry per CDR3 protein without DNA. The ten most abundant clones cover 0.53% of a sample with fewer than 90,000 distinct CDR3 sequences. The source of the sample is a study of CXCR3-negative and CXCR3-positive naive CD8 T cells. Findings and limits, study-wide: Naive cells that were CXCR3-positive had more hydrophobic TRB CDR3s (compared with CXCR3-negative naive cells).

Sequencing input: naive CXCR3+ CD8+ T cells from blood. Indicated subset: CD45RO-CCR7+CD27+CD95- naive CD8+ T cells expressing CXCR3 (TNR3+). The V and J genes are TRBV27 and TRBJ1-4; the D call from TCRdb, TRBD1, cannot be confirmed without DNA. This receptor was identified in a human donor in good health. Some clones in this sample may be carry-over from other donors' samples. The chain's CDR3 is CASRERTGGEKLFF.